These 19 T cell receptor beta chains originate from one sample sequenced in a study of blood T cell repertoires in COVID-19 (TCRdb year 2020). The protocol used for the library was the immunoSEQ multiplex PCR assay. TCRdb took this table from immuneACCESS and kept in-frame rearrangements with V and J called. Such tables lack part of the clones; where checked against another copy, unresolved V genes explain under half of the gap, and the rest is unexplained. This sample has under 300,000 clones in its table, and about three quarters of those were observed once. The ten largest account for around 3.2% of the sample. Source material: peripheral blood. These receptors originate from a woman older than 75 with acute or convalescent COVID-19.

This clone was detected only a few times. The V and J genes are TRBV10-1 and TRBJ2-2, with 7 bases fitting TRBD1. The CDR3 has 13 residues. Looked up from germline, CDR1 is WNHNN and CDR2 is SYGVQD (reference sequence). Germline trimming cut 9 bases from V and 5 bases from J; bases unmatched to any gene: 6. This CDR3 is CASWAGGTGELFF. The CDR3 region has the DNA TGCGCCAGTTGGGCAGGGGGTACCGGGGAGCTGTTTTTT.

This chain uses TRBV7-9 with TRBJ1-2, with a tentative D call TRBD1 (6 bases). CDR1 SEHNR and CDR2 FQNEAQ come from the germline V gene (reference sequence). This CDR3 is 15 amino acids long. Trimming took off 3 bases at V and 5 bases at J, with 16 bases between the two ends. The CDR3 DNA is TGTGCCAGCAGCTTTCAAGGGGGAGTGGTGTATGGCTACACCTTC. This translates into CASSFQGGVVYGYTF.

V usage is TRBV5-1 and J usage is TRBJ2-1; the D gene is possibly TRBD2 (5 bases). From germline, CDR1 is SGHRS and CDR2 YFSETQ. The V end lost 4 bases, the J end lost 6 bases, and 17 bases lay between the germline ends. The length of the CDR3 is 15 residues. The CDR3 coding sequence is TGCGCCAGCAGCCCCCACCGGGAAACTATCAATGAGCAGTTCTTC. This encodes CASSPHRETINEQFF.

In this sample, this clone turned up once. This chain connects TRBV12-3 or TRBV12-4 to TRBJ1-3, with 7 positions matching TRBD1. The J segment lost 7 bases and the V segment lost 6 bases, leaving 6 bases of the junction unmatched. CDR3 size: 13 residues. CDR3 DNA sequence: TGTGCCAGCAGCTTTTCAGGGGGGAACACCATATATTTT. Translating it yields CASSFSGGNTIYF.

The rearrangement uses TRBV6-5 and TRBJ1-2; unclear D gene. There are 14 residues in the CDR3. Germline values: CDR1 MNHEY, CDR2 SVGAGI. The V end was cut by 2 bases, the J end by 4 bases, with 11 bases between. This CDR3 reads CASSYRQAFYGYTF. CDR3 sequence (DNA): TGTGCCAGCAGTTACCGCCAGGCCTTCTATGGCTACACCTTC.

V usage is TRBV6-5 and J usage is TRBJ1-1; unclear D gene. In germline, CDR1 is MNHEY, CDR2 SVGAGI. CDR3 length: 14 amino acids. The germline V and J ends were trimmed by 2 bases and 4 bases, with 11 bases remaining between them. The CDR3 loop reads CASSYLRGATEAFF. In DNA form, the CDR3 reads TGTGCCAGCAGTTACCTCCGGGGTGCCACTGAAGCTTTCTTT.

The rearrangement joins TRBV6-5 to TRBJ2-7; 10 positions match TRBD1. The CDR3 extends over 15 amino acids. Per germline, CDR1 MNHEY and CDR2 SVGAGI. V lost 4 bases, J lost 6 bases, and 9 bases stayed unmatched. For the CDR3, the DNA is TGTGCCAGCAGTTTCTCCGGGACAGGGGCGATCGAGCAGTACTTC. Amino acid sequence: CASSFSGTGAIEQYF.

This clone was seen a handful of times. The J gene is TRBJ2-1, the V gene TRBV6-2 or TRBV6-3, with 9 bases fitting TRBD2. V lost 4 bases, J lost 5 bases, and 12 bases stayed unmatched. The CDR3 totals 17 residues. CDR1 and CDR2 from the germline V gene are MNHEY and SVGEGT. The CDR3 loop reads CASSSGRIAGVDNEQFF. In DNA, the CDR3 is TGTGCCAGCAGTTCCGGGCGAATAGCGGGGGTTGACAATGAGCAGTTCTTC.

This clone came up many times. In DNA, the CDR3 is TGTGCCAGCAGCCTACTCCTCGCCTACGAGCAGTACTTC. Its protein is CASSLLLAYEQYF. V gene TRBV7-2 combines with J gene TRBJ2-7; unclear D gene. The germline V gene encodes CDR1 SGHTA and CDR2 FQGNSA. Trimming cost V 5 bases and J 2 bases, with 10 bases left between them. This CDR3 is 13 amino acids long.

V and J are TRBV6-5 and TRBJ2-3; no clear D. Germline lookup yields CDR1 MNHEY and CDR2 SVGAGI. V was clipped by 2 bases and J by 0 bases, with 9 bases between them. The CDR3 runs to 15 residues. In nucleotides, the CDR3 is TGTGCCAGCAGTTACCTCTCGGTCAGCACAGATACGCAGTATTTT. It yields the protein CASSYLSVSTDTQYF.

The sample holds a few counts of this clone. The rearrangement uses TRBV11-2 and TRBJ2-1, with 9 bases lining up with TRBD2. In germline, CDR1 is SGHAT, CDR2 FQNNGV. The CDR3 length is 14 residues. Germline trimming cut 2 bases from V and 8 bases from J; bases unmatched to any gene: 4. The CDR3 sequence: CASSLWRGGYEQFF. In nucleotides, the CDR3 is TGTGCCAGCAGCTTATGGCGGGGGGGGTATGAGCAGTTCTTC.

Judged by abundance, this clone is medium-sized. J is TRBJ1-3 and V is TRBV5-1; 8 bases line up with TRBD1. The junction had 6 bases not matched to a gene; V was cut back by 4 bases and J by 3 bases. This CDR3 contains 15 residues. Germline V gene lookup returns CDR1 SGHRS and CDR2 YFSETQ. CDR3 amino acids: CASSPTGGGGNTIYF. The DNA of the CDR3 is TGCGCCAGCAGCCCAACAGGGGGTGGTGGAAACACCATATATTTT.

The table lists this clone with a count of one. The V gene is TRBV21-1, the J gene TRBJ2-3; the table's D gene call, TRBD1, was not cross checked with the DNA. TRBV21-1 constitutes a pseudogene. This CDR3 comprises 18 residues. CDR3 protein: CASSKVVNRDRGGDTQYF. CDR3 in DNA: TGTGCCAGCAGCAAAGTGGTCAACCGGGACAGGGGAGGAGATACGCAGTATTTT.

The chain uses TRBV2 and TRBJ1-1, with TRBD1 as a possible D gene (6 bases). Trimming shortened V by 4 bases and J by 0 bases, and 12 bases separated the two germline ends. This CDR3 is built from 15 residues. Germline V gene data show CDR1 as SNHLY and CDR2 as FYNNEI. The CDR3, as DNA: TGTGCCAGCAGTGCTATAACAGGGTTGAACACTGAAGCTTTCTTT. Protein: CASSAITGLNTEAFF.

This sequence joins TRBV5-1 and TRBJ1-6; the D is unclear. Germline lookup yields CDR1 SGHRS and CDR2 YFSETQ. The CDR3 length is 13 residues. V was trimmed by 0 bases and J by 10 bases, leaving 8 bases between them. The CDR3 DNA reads TGCGCCAGCAGCTTGGATCAGGTCTCACCCCTCCACTTT. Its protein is CASSLDQVSPLHF. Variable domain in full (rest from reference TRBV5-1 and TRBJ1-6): KAGVTQTPRYLIKTRGQQVTLSCSPISGHRSVSWYQQTPGQGLQFLFEYFSETQRNKGNFPGRFSGRQFSNSRSEMNVSTLELGDSALYLCASSLDQVSPLHFGNGTRLTVT.

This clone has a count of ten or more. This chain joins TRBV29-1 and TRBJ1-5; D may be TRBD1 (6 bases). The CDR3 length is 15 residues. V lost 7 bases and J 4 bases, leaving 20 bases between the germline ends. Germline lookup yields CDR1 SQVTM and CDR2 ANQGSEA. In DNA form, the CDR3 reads TGCAGCGCAAGAGATACGACAGGCGAAAATCAGCCCCAGCATTTT. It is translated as CSARDTTGENQPQHF.

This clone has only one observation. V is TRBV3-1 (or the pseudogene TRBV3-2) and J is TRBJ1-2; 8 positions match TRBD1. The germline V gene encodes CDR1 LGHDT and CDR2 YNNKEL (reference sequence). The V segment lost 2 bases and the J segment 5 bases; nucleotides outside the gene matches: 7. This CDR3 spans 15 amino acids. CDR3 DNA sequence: TGTGCCAGCAGCCAAAGGGACAGGATCCTTTATGGCTACACCTTC. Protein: CASSQRDRILYGYTF.

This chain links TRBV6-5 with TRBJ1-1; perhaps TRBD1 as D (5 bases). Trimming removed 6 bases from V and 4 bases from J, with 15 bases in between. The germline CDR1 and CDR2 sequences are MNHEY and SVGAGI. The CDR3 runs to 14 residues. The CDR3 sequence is CASSLRGRGTEAFF. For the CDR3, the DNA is TGTGCCAGCAGCCTGCGGGGGAGAGGCACTGAAGCTTTCTTT.

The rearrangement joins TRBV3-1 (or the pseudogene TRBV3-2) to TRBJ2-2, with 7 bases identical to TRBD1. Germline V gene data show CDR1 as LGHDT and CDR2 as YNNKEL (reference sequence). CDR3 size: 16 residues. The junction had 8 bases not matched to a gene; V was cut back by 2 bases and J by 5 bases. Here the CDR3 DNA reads TGTGCCAGCAGCCAAACGACAGGGAGAGGGACCGGGGAGCTGTTTTTT. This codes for CASSQTTGRGTGELFF.